The 21 T cell receptor beta chains presented below share a single source sample, sequenced in a study of blood T cell repertoires in COVID-19. Profiled with immunoSEQ multiplex PCR; TCRdb holds only in-frame clones, not every one. The repertoire has about 390,000 clones, approximately 90% of them found once; the top ten carry around 9.3%. The sequenced material came from PBMCs or T cells enriched from blood (not recorded which). These receptor sequences come from a woman aged 50 to 60 who had recovered from COVID-19.

The rearrangement uses TRBV7-2 and TRBJ2-3; 7 bases are shared with TRBD1. Germline lookup yields CDR1 SGHTA and CDR2 FQGNSA. The V segment lost 4 bases and the J segment 1 base; nucleotides outside the gene matches: 8. The CDR3 is made up of 16 amino acids. CDR3 region: CASSSPRGGRTDTQYF. DNA of the CDR3: TGTGCCAGCAGCTCGCCCCGAGGGGGCCGCACAGATACGCAGTATTTT.

V gene TRBV2 combines with J gene TRBJ2-1; TRBD1 might be the D (5 bases). This CDR3 comprises 14 residues. Trimming cost V 8 bases and J 1 base, with 12 bases left between them. Germline V lookup: CDR1 SNHLY, CDR2 FYNNEI. The CDR3 DNA is TGTGCCAGCCAAAACGACAGATCCTACAATGAGCAGTTCTTC. Amino acid sequence: CASQNDRSYNEQFF.

The CDR3 nucleotides read TGTGCCACCACCCCTGACACCAGCAATCAGCCCCAGCATTTT. Translating gives CATTPDTSNQPQHF. The gene calls are TRBV10-3 and TRBJ1-5, with D uncertain. Germline V gives CDR1 ENHRY, CDR2 SYGVKD. The CDR3 is made up of 14 amino acids. V lost 10 bases and J lost 1, with 14 bases in between.

This chain connects TRBV11-3 to TRBJ2-2; D is possibly TRBD2 (5 bases). Germline CDR1 reads SGHNT; CDR2 reads YENEEA. V lost 0 bases to trimming and J lost 12 bases, with 14 bases between them. The CDR3 runs 14 residues. This CDR3 reads CASSLDPVPGKLFF. CDR3 bases: TGTGCCAGCAGCTTAGATCCAGTACCGGGGAAGCTGTTTTTT.

This clone has only one observation. This rearrangement joins TRBV4-3 to TRBJ2-4; 9 bases are a match to TRBD1. The trim removed 3 bases at V and 15 bases at J, leaving 9 bases unmatched. The CDR3 extends over 13 amino acids. Germline assignment: CDR1 LGHNA and CDR2 YSLEER. This CDR3 reads CASSHGRDRARYF. The CDR3 DNA reads as TGCGCCAGCAGCCATGGCCGGGACAGGGCACGGTACTTC.

CDR3 sequence (DNA): TGTGCCAGCGGGACAGGGGGCACTGAAGCTTTCTTT. The encoded protein is CASGTGGTEAFF. This chain uses TRBV2 with TRBJ1-1, with TRBD1 matching 11 bases. CDR1 SNHLY and CDR2 FYNNEI come from the germline V gene. V lost 8 bases to trimming and J lost 4 bases; unmatched junction nucleotides: 0. The CDR3 length is 12 residues. Full variable domain (outside the CDR3, taken from reference TRBV2 and TRBJ1-1): EPEVTQTPSHQVTQMGQEVILRCVPISNHLYFYWYRQILGQKVEFLVSFYNNEISEKSEIFDDQFSVERPDGSNFTLKIRSTKLEDSAMYFCASGTGGTEAFFGQGTRLTVV.

The chain combines TRBV15 with TRBJ2-1; TRBD2 matches 12 bases. This CDR3 has 16 residues. Germline loops: CDR1 LNHNV, CDR2 YYDKDF (reference sequence). V lost 3 bases to trimming and J lost 4 bases; unmatched junction nucleotides: 4. The CDR3 DNA reads as TGTGCCACCAGCAGCCGGACTAGCGGGGTGTACAATGAGCAGTTCTTC. Translated: CATSSRTSGVYNEQFF.

V gene TRBV2 combines with J gene TRBJ2-1, with a tentative D call TRBD1 (6 bases). The V end lost 10 bases, the J end lost 4 bases, and 14 bases lay between the germline ends. From germline, CDR1 is SNHLY and CDR2 FYNNEI. The CDR3 runs 13 residues. The CDR3 loop is CATYRVAYNEQFF. In DNA, the CDR3 is TGTGCCACCTACAGGGTGGCTTACAATGAGCAGTTCTTC.

The chain joins TRBV25-1 to TRBJ1-1; D is uncertain. V was cut by 2 bases and J by 6 bases, with 16 bases left in between. The CDR3 sequence is 15 residues long. Per the germline V gene, CDR1 is MGHDK and CDR2 is SYGVNS. The CDR3 sequence is CASSEGVARGAEAFF. The CDR3, as DNA: TGTGCCAGCAGTGAAGGAGTGGCCCGCGGGGCTGAAGCTTTCTTT.

This chain connects TRBV11-1 to TRBJ2-5; TRBD1 matches 11 bases. This CDR3 contains 14 residues. Germline trimming cut 5 bases from V and 4 bases from J; bases unmatched to any gene: 3. Germline-derived CDR1 and CDR2 are SGHAT and FQDESV (reference sequence). The CDR3 sequence is CASSTGQGGETQYF. CDR3 in DNA: TGTGCCAGCAGCACGGGACAGGGGGGAGAGACCCAGTACTTC.

The chain's CDR3 is CASSFRTGRGNYGYTF. DNA for the CDR3: TGTGCCAGCAGCTTCAGGACAGGGCGCGGTAACTATGGCTACACCTTC. The genes are TRBV7-9 and TRBJ1-2; 8 bases are a match to TRBD1. This CDR3 region has 16 residues. Germline-derived CDR1 and CDR2 are SEHNR and FQNEAQ (reference sequence). J gave up 1 base and V 3 bases, and 7 bases lay outside the gene matches.

This clone was counted a few times. This chain connects TRBV30 to TRBJ1-4; 7 nucleotides agree with TRBD1. The germline gives CDR1 GTSNPN, CDR2 SVGIG (reference sequence). The CDR3 sequence is 11 residues long. V gave up 3 bases and J gave up 12 bases; unmatched junction bases: 4. The DNA of the CDR3 is TGTGCCTGGAGCCCTACAGGGGAACTGTTTTTT. Its translation: CAWSPTGELFF.

This chain connects TRBV7-3 to TRBJ2-7, with a weak D call TRBD1 (5 bases). Per the germline V gene, CDR1 is SGHTA and CDR2 is FQGTGA. The CDR3 is made up of 13 amino acids. V lost 5 bases, J lost 1 base, and 9 bases lay in between. Here the CDR3 DNA reads TGTGCCAGCAGCAGGGGTACGTCCTACGAGCAGTACTTC. Protein: CASSRGTSYEQYF. Drawing the rest from reference TRBV7-3 and TRBJ2-7, the complete variable domain is GAGVSQTPSNKVTEKGKYVELRCDPISGHTALYWYRQSLGQGPEFLIYFQGTGAADDSGLPNDRFFAVRPEGSVSTLKIQRTERGDSAVYLCASSRGTSYEQYFGPGTRLTVT.

The chain is built from TRBV11-3 and TRBJ2-1, with 9 bases matching TRBD1. The CDR3 length is 15 residues. Germline trimming cut 5 bases from V and 7 bases from J; bases unmatched to any gene: 9. Germline CDR1 and CDR2: SGHNT and YENEEA. CDR3 protein: CASSPRQGGRNEQFF. The CDR3 DNA reads TGTGCCAGCAGCCCAAGACAGGGGGGTCGGAATGAGCAGTTCTTC.

This chain uses TRBV7-8 with TRBJ1-2; 9 bases are shared with TRBD1. CDR1 SGHVS and CDR2 FQNEAQ come from the germline V gene. The CDR3 extends over 16 amino acids. V was pared by 4 bases and J by 5 bases, with 11 bases of the junction left unmatched. The CDR3 DNA sequence: TGTGCCAGCAGCTCGACCCTTAGGGACAGGGTTTATGGCTACACCTTC. The encoded protein is CASSSTLRDRVYGYTF.

The chain carries TRBV19 and TRBJ1-3; maybe TRBD1 (6 bases). Per the germline V gene, CDR1 is LNHDA and CDR2 is SQIVND (reference sequence). V was clipped by 9 bases and J by 1 base, with 13 bases between them. The CDR3 runs 14 residues. This chain's CDR3 is CASETGASGNTIYF. The CDR3 DNA reads TGTGCCAGCGAGACAGGAGCATCTGGAAACACCATATATTTT.

The chain has TRBV11-3 and TRBJ1-6, with a possible D match to TRBD1 (5 bases). Germline CDR1 reads SGHNT; CDR2 reads YENEEA. The CDR3 runs 13 residues. Trimming stripped 4 bases from V and 10 bases from J, with 11 bases between. The CDR3 region is CASSWGVGSPLHF. As DNA, the CDR3 is TGTGCCAGCAGCTGGGGGGTTGGGTCACCCCTCCACTTT.

The rearrangement links TRBV11-1 to TRBJ1-1; perhaps TRBD1 as D (5 bases). V lost 2 bases to trimming and J lost 3 bases, with 16 bases between them. The CDR3 consists of 16 residues. Per germline, CDR1 SGHAT and CDR2 FQDESV (reference sequence). The chain's CDR3 is CASSLRRTGGYTEAFF. Written as DNA, the CDR3 is TGTGCCAGCAGCTTACGGAGGACGGGGGGTTACACTGAAGCTTTCTTT.

The CDR3 nucleotides read TGTGCCAGCAGCTCGGAGGGGGGGGCGAAACTGTTTTTT. It yields the protein CASSSEGGAKLFF. The rearrangement links TRBV9 to TRBJ1-4, with D perhaps matching TRBD1 (6 bases). This CDR3 spans 13 amino acids. Germline assignment: CDR1 SGDLS and CDR2 YYNGEE. V shed 4 bases and J shed 11 bases, with 15 bases lying between them.

The CDR3 region is CASSGLGQAVAFF. CDR3 in DNA: TGTGCCAGCAGCGGACTCGGACAGGCGGTAGCTTTCTTT. The genes are TRBV9 and TRBJ1-1, with 7 positions matching TRBD1. CDR3 length: 13 amino acids. Germline trimming cut 3 bases from V and 10 bases from J; bases unmatched to any gene: 9. The germline V gene encodes CDR1 SGDLS and CDR2 YYNGEE.

The V call is TRBV6-5, the J call TRBJ2-7, with D possibly matching TRBD1 (6 bases). The V end was cut by 2 bases, the J end by 0 bases, with 14 bases between. The CDR3 is 16 amino acids. Germline V gives CDR1 MNHEY, CDR2 SVGAGI. The CDR3 region has the DNA TGTGCCAGCAGTTACACTCCGCCGGACAGCTCCTACGAGCAGTACTTC. This encodes CASSYTPPDSSYEQYF.